Described below is a single T cell receptor (beta chain) sequence and its context. The antigen remains undetermined. Deletions cut 5 bases from V and 3 bases from J, with 4 bases between. The germline gives CDR1 SGHTA, CDR2 FQGNSA. This CDR3 contains 11 residues. Focal radiation was given together with CTLA-4 blockade (ipilimumab) to patients with chemo-refractory metastatic non-small-cell lung cancer. The protocol was immunoSEQ multiplex PCR, while the TCRdb copy is restricted to in-frame clones and leaves out a portion. This sample has over 60,000 clones, with about 87% found just once. The sample originates from a study of radiotherapy plus CTLA-4 blockade in lung cancer. Study overall: Under 20% of enrolled patients responded objectively, and around 30% had disease control.

General observations from the study: Reportedly, early blood T cell clone dynamics best predicted response, with interferon-beta. Once radiotherapy plus ipilimumab had been given, TCR clones derived from tumor expanded in blood.

Specimen: peripheral blood, collected from a patient treated with radiotherapy plus ipilimumab. This chain uses TRBV7-2 with TRBJ2-5; D gene uncertain. The source is a human donor with non-small cell lung cancer who had stable disease on radiotherapy plus ipilimumab. Here the CDR3 reads CASSAEETQYF. CDR3 nucleotides: TGTGCCAGCAGCGCGGAAGAGACCCAGTACTTC. Using reference TRBV7-2 and TRBJ2-5 for the parts outside the CDR3, the full variable domain is GAGVSQSPSNKVTEKGKDVELRCDPISGHTALYWYRQSLGQGLEFLIYFQGNSAPDKSGLPSDRFSAERTGGSVSTLTIQRTQQEDSAVYLCASSAEETQYFGPGTRLLVL.